Sequencing of this TCR beta chain was carried out in a study of blood T cell repertoires in COVID-19 (dated by TCRdb to 2018 to 2021). Background for the entire study: Samples covering the acute and convalescent phases of COVID-19 were provided by collaborators in the United States, Italy and Spain. The repertoires were made available in a free public database intended to serve as a resource for research on the immune response to SARS-CoV-2. The samples were drawn from two sources: the first 160 participants of the ongoing ImmuneRACE study, and over 1,000 subjects contributed by 6 global collaborators. Where HLA class I and class II types were available, the types were taken from metadata supplied by the sample provider, not from assay-based typing. The material from the prospective study consisted of cDNA or gDNA derived from T cells, B-cell-depleted T cells, or PBMCs. The dataset comprised deeply sampled blood TCRbeta repertoires from subjects exposed to, actively infected with, or recovered from COVID-19. Sample metadata almost always included a de-identified subject ID, COVID-19 status, age in years and sex.

Participants in the prospective study were enrolled through a virtual design, were aged roughly 18 to 95 years, and lived in approximately 25 United States geographic areas. Cohort assignment in the prospective study relied on participant-reported clinical history from a screening survey and a study questionnaire. Recovered participants in ImmuneRACE Cohort 3 were defined by two consecutive negative NP/OP PCR tests, clearance by a healthcare professional, or resolution of symptoms. Mobile phlebotomists in the prospective study collected whole blood, serum and a nasopharyngeal or oropharyngeal swab from every participant. Prospective study participants could optionally give additional blood draws and questionnaires over an approximately two-month period. Before DNA extraction, blood samples from the prospective study were shipped at room temperature or frozen. Overall study results and their limits: The quantity of clinical and demographic metadata differed by source and by participant and was supplied without curation.

Worth noting for this clone: The antigen it recognizes is unknown. Base quality data are lacking; no much larger clone is found one base away.

TCRbeta CDR3 regions were amplified from genomic DNA using the immunoSEQ Assay, a bias-controlled multiplex PCR. Processing in the source paper ran as follows. The number of nucleated cells in each sample was estimated from the amplification of reference gene primers within the assay. To quantify the absolute abundance of each unique TCRbeta CDR3 rearrangement, sequence reads were collapsed and filtered. Productive Simpson clonality was computed per sample as the square root of Simpson's diversity index over productive rearrangements. TCRdb stores this immuneACCESS table with in-frame sequences only. Part of the clones is absent; in the studies checked, under half of the shortfall reflects unresolved V genes, and no reason is known for the rest. V and J calls and clone size are those listed in that table; D and trimming were worked out from the DNA. The sample profile shows approximately 440,000 clones; around 91% of them were found once. Jointly, the top ten make up about 0.57% of the sample.

Ends trimmed: V by 4 bases, J by 4 bases; bases unmatched to a gene: 13. Its CDR3 holds 16 amino acids, cysteine through phenylalanine. Left in the record is the CDR3 DNA by itself, 48 bases read in frame from the first base. CDR1 is given as SGHRS and CDR2 as YFSETQ, both from the germline V gene. The chain uses TRBV5-1 and TRBJ1-2; 7 central nucleotides agree with TRBD1. Sequenced material: PBMCs or T cells enriched from blood (not recorded which). This TCR derives from a man aged 18 to 30 who had recovered from COVID-19. The sequence in DNA is TGCGCCAGCAGCCACGATGCGACAGGGACGATCTATGGCTACACCTTC. Translated, this gives CASSHDATGTIYGYTF.